The subject of this entry is one T cell receptor (beta chain). Its antigen has not been determined. Receptors were amplified or captured by the immunoSEQ multiplex PCR assay. For the multiplex PCR, a mixture combining 60 forward primers for TCR Vbeta segments and 13 reverse primers for TCR Jbeta segments was used. Amplification of the CDR3 region of rearranged TCR beta genes was performed with a multiplex PCR assay on genomic DNA. The amplified TCR beta libraries were sequenced on the Illumina HiSeq System as 87-base-pair reads. The original pipeline was this. A later analysis tallied 75 million to 95 million unique TCR beta chains across the 650 to 750 repertoires, and approximately 12 million of those chains were shared by two or more donors. A nearest-neighbor algorithm error-corrected the raw reads and collapsed the reads into unique sequences, merging closely related sequences to remove PCR and sequencing errors. V, D and J gene segments were assigned by aligning CDR3 sequences to IMGT reference sequences. Each retained sequence needed at least a six-nucleotide match to both a V gene segment and a J gene segment. Rearrangements were called productive when the CDR3 lacked stop codons and stayed in frame with V and J; all others were non-productive. CDR3 was defined according to IMGT convention as the region running from the second conserved V-encoded cysteine to the conserved J-encoded phenylalanine. In an earlier analysis of around 570 of the donors, sequences lacking an unambiguous match to a single V gene segment were excluded. In an earlier analysis of 450 to 750 of the donors, a V segment was called functional when productive rearrangements were above 56.7%, and segregating when the standard deviation between donors exceeded 5%. A statistical classification framework was developed to diagnose cytomegalovirus status using the catalog of TCR beta chain sequences. V and J gene assignment, in a later analysis, came from comparing TCR nucleotide sequences with IMGT/GENE-DB human TR gene sequences. In a later analysis, CDR3 sequences and most-parsimonious VDJ recombination scenarios were assigned using the TCRdist pipeline. A later analysis defined each TCR beta chain by its CDR3 amino acid sequence plus V-gene family, and excluded reads lacking a unique V-gene family. To address suspected cross-contamination and a sequencing artifact, a later analysis removed 550 to 750 highly shared, low-generation-probability nucleotide sequences. For each public chain, a later analysis derived a clonal expansion index from normalized ranks of inferred template counts within each repertoire. A later analysis computed generation probabilities with a VDJ recombination model fitted to out-of-frame rearrangements, and checked the results against IGoR. In a later analysis, TCR-TCR, TCR-HLA and TCR-CMV co-occurrence was scored with hypergeometric tests, and a repertoire-size bias correction was applied to TCR pairs. To estimate false discovery rates, a later analysis permuted the HLA or CMV assignments 20 times. In a later analysis, co-occurring TCRs were grouped using DBSCAN, and TCRdist sequence similarity was added for clustering within HLA-allele-positive subsets. For co-occurrence clustering, repertoires with fewer than 30,000 or more than 120,000 public chains were excluded, along with five repertoires with anomalous nucleotide sharing. Not all clones reach the TCRdb copy of this immuneACCESS table, which keeps in-frame sequences only. Checked studies attribute under half of the gap to unresolved V genes and leave the rest unexplained. V and J calls and clone size are given by that table; D and trimming were obtained from the DNA. The sample has tens of thousands of clones on record. 2.5% to 3% of the sample is in the top ten clones.

According to the germline V gene, CDR1 reads KGHSH and CDR2 reads LQKENI. V loses 2 bases of germline sequence and J loses 1 base, and the interval between the two ends is 14 bases. The CDR3 runs 17 residues from the cysteine to the phenylalanine. Of all the DNA, just the CDR3 is kept, 51 bases in frame from base 1. This sample is part of a study of cytomegalovirus exposure and HLA in healthy donors (TCRdb year 2017). For context, the study as a whole: In an earlier analysis of under 750 of the donors, approximately 260 Gb of sequence data and 90 million to 120 million unique TCR beta sequences from about 179 million T cells were reported. About 280 gigabases of sequencing data and 70 million to 100 million unique TCR sequences were included in an early release covering 500 to 750 HLA-typed donors. The study was designed to test whether signatures of past pathogen exposure could be identified by cataloging public T cell receptors. Typing coverage varied by locus: about 629-630 donors for A, B, C, DRB1 and DQB1; some 520 for DQA1; over 600 for DPA1; approximately 490 for DPB1. Of the roughly 420 genotyped donors, approximately 80% were placed in the genetic ancestry cluster associated with self-reported Caucasian donors. A later genetic analysis took genome-wide SNP genotypes for about 60% of the roughly 670 donors and used that subset as a discovery cohort. A separate validation cohort of approximately 120 different subjects was used in addition to the roughly 720-subject first cohort. Roughly 5 DR-DQ haplotypes were handled as single units for association and clustering, since linkage in the cohort was strong. Across 300 to 500 genotyped donors of the cohort, an average of approximately 240,000 unique TCR beta nucleotide sequences per donor were sequenced, and roughly 17% of those sequences were non-productive. Donor age, sex, ethnicity and CMV serostatus were compiled alongside the repertoire data. All discovery cohort repertoires had been generated on a single sequencing platform. In a later analysis, previously published TCR beta repertoires from 550 to 750 donors were re-analyzed and high-resolution HLA genotyping was added so that TCR occurrence patterns could be studied. Both class I and class II loci were covered by HLA typing, at four-digit resolution. An earlier analysis of 587 of the donors used high-throughput TCR beta sequencing to judge whether each TCR beta V gene segment behaved as functional or pseudogenic. The T cell repertoires of around 670 subjects were profiled by immunosequencing and related to cytomegalovirus serostatus. To predict cytomegalovirus infection status, the study combined high-throughput TCR immunosequencing, statistical association of individual TCRs with disease status, and machine learning. Rather than drawing on any new phenotypic data, the later analysis identified candidate immune exposures from TCR beta sequences and the way those sequences occurred across donors. Results and caveats for the whole study, not just this receptor: A cluster of highly shared sequence variants was judged likely to represent a technical artifact of the sequencing pipeline. A further reported finding was that TCR beta sequences accurately predicted the HLA-A and HLA-B alleles for most subjects in the first cohort. According to a later genetic analysis, donors in an Asian-associated ancestry cluster had fewer N-insertions in productive TCRs than the approximately 690-donor mean. In a later analysis, several top co-occurrence clusters were reported to appear linked to parvovirus B19, influenza, CMV and Epstein-Barr virus. In an earlier analysis of 500 to 650 of the donors, most TCR beta V segments appeared in productive rearrangements about 90% or about 30% of the time, broadly matching IMGT annotations. In both the original and validation cohorts, the classifier was reported to diagnose cytomegalovirus status with high specificity and sensitivity. A later genetic analysis associated a missense DCLRE1C variant with V-gene and J-gene trimming of TCR beta chains, and an independent cohort replicated the association. A later analysis found that HLA-associated TCR beta chains were more clonally expanded and had lower generation probabilities than equally common non-associated chains. Linkage disequilibrium might explain the correlated functional status among segregating V segments, but an unknown experimental factor could not be excluded. Because counts were too low, 15 to 20 rarely observed V segments, including chromosome 9 orphons, were excluded from the earlier analysis of fewer than 650 of the donors. The study listed approximately 150 TCR beta chains as associated with cytomegalovirus. Roughly uniform sequencing depth across donors was assumed in presence/absence analyses, although this assumption may not hold. The authors suggested that the approach could potentially be generalized to other disease states and immunological phenotypes. Because the 87-base-pair reads could not distinguish some IMGT-functional V segments, including TRBV6-2 and TRBV6-3, those segments were excluded. Only TCR beta chains were sequenced in this cohort, and the absence of alpha or paired-chain data limited detectable features. In vitro tests confirmed that a few of the cytomegalovirus-associated TCR beta chains recognize cytomegalovirus antigens. Across donors, most TCR sequences were observed very rarely, whereas some public TCRs were present in many individuals. According to a later analysis, most CMV-associated TCR beta chains appeared to be HLA-restricted, and the HLA associations seemed to be driven largely by CMV exposure. At a false discovery rate of 0.05, a later analysis linked about 17,000 TCR beta sequences to specific HLA alleles. When HLA alleles, especially DR and DQ, strongly co-occurred, TCR associations were difficult to assign to individual alleles. HLA typing was unavailable for some donors at each locus, so association tests used only the typed subset. Immune exposure information for the cohort was limited to CMV serostatus. In a later analysis, TCR association rates were found to vary across HLA loci, with the most associated TCRs seen for DRB1 alleles and the fewest for HLA-C alleles.

In total, around 600 healthy bone marrow donors made up the cohort. At the time of sampling, every cohort member was nominally healthy, though immune exposures that went unrecorded were likely present. The donor tested CMV seronegative and was one of the 352 seronegative cohort members. A peripheral blood sample was collected from each donor, and TCR beta sequencing was performed on peripheral blood mononuclear cells. The Qiagen DNeasy Blood Extraction Kit was used to extract genomic DNA from the blood cell samples. This receptor was identified in a man in his forties in good health and CMV-seronegative. The chain couples TRBV18 to TRBJ2-2; a tentative D call is TRBD2 (6 bases match). The sequencing input was PBMCs. For the CDR3, the sequence is CASSPLVADLNTGELFF. The DNA sequence reads TGTGCCAGCTCACCATTGGTAGCGGACCTGAACACCGGGGAGCTGTTTTTT.